This TCR beta chain was sequenced for a study of T cell responses to AZD1222 COVID-19 vaccine. Regarding the study as a whole: Spike as a whole was targeted by vaccine-associated CD4 TCRs, dominant at 160-218 and 743-854.

Generated by immunoSEQ multiplex PCR, the TCRdb table keeps only in-frame clones and is missing some. The sample shows 85,000 to 100,000 clones, 85% to 90% of them seen only once. The CDR3 consists of 14 residues. CDR1 is MDHEN and CDR2 is SYDVKM in the germline V gene. With 3 bases removed from V and 2 bases from J, the gap between germline ends came to 8 bases. As to this clone: Antigen unknown.

This material consisted of peripheral blood, taken 28 days after the second AZD1222 dose. The gene calls are TRBV28 and TRBJ2-1; D might be TRBD1 (5 bases). The origin of this receptor is an adult who received the AZD1222 COVID-19 vaccine. CDR3 residues: CASSFGRAYNEQFF. The CDR3 bases are TGTGCCAGCAGTTTTGGCAGGGCCTACAATGAGCAGTTCTTC. Full variable domain (missing parts from reference TRBV28 and TRBJ2-1): DVKVTQSSRYLVKRTGEKVFLECVQDMDHENMFWYRQDPGLGLRLIYFSYDVKMKEKGDIPEGYSVSREKKERFSLILESASTNQTSMYLCASSFGRAYNEQFFGPGTRLTVL.